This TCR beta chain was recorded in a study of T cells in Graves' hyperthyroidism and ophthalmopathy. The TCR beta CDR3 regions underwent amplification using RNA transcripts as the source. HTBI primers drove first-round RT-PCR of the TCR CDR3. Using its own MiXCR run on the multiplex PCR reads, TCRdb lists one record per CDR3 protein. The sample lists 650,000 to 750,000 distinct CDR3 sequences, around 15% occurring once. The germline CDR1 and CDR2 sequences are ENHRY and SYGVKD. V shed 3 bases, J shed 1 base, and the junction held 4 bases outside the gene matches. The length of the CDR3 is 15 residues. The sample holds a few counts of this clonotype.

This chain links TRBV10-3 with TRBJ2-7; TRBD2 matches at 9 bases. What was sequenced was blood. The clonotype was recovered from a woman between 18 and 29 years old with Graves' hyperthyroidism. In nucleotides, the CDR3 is TGTGCCATCAGTGACCCGACTAGCGGATCCTACGAGCAGTACTTC. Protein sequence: CAISDPTSGSYEQYF.